What follows describes a single T cell receptor (beta chain). Its antigen is still unknown. TCRdb reprocessed the reads via MiXCR and lists one record per CDR3 protein. Of about 740,000 distinct CDR3 sequences in the sample, approximately 34% were seen once. The source of the sample is a study of T cell repertoires in cytomegalovirus infection. Study as a whole: It can be stated that public TCR beta signatures indicated CMV infection as well as a matching HLA type. Study-wide results and caveats: Ex vivo, HLA-C-restricted CMV-specific TCR beta clonotypes prevailed over the rest of the response.

J was trimmed by 4 bases and V by 3 bases; bases with no gene match: 8. Per germline, CDR1 DFQATT and CDR2 SNEGSKA (reference sequence). There are 15 residues in the CDR3. The clonotype was recovered from a human donor in good health (CMV status not recorded). Some clones in this sample may be carry-over from other donors' samples. The genes are TRBV20-1 and TRBJ2-5; 10 bases agree with TRBD2. Sample: PBMCs. The CDR3: CSASPLAGVGETQYF. Here the CDR3 DNA reads TGCAGTGCTAGTCCCCTAGCGGGAGTAGGAGAGACCCAGTACTTC.